These T cell receptor beta chains were read from a single sample in a study of molecular identifiers for immune sequencing clone quantification. TCRdb reanalysed the PCR reads using MiXCR and keeps one entry per CDR3 protein. The repertoire holds under 800,000 distinct CDR3 sequences, with about 25% as singletons. Sequenced input: naive CD8+ T cells from blood, with Jurkat cell RNA spiked in. These receptors were obtained from a human donor in good health. Some libraries in this study had Jurkat cell RNA spiked in. Both conserved end residues are part of each CDR3. The D gene is left open where the match is weak. For some rows the clone size is stated as once, few or many, or as a class when expanded; others skip it.

j_call v_call d_call clone_size cdr3_aa cdr3_nt
TRBJ1-5 TRBV28 - many CASSLRRLYSNQPQHF TGTGCCAGCAGTTTGCGACGTCTATATAGCAATCAGCCCCAGCATTTT
TRBJ2-5 TRBV6-5 TRBD2 few CASSTDERGLGETQYF TGTGCCAGCAGCACCGATGAACGGGGACTAGGAGAGACCCAGTACTTC
TRBJ2-2 TRBV29-1 TRBD2 many CSVSLAGGGTGELFF TGCAGCGTTTCTCTAGCGGGAGGGGGCACCGGGGAGCTGTTTTTT
TRBJ1-6 TRBV25-1 - many CASSAGGLTNSPLHF TGTGCCAGCAGCGCCGGTGGACTTACTAATTCACCCCTCCACTTT
TRBJ2-7 TRBV29-1 TRBD2 many CSVTTSGSYEQYF TGCAGCGTAACAACTAGCGGGAGCTACGAGCAGTACTTC
TRBJ2-3 TRBV28 - - CAGSSTGVSDTQYF TGTGCCGGCAGTTCTACGGGAGTGTCAGATACGCAGTATTTT
TRBJ1-2 TRBV9 - few CASSVEEGPYGYTF TGTGCCAGCAGCGTAGAGGAGGGACCCTATGGCTACACCTTC
TRBJ1-5 TRBV6-2/TRBV6-3 TRBD1 - CASRNQDRAGHFDRPQHF TGTGCCAGCAGAAACCAGGACAGGGCGGGGCATTTTGATCGGCCCCAGCATTTT
TRBJ1-1 TRBV6-5 - - CASSYSGTVDTEAFF TGTGCCAGCAGTTACTCAGGGACGGTGGACACTGAAGCTTTCTTT
TRBJ2-7 TRBV11-2 - once CASSLAADAWGYEQYF TGTGCCAGCAGCTTAGCGGCGGACGCTTGGGGATACGAGCAGTACTTC
TRBJ1-1 TRBV7-9 - - CASSLGFGRYTEAFF TGTGCCAGCAGCTTAGGGTTTGGCAGGTACACTGAAGCTTTCTTT
TRBJ2-7 TRBV7-2 TRBD1 - CASSPQAADRGEQYF TGTGCCAGCAGCCCTCAGGCTGCTGACAGGGGCGAGCAGTACTTC
TRBJ1-4 TRBV20-1 - many CTWGPEDEKLFF TGCACCTGGGGGCCGGAAGATGAAAAACTGTTTTTT
TRBJ1-4 TRBV6-6 - many CASSWALAEKLFF TGTGCCAGCAGTTGGGCCCTCGCCGAAAAACTGTTTTTT
TRBJ2-7 TRBV19 - many CASGPWGGEYEQYF TGTGCCAGTGGCCCCTGGGGGGGCGAGTACGAGCAGTACTTC
TRBJ1-1 TRBV7-9 TRBD1 - CASSPGQGETGAFF TGTGCCAGCAGCCCTGGACAGGGCGAGACTGGAGCTTTCTTT
TRBJ1-2 TRBV30 - few CAWKSRQRAGYGYTF TGTGCCTGGAAGTCCCGACAGCGGGCAGGCTATGGCTACACCTTC
TRBJ2-1 TRBV5-1 - - CASSLESLETEQLF TGCGCCAGCAGCTTGGAGTCCCTCGAAACCGAGCAGCTCTTC
TRBJ2-1 TRBV29-1 - once CNVEGHSAGQYNEQFF TGCAACGTTGAAGGGCATTCGGCCGGACAGTACAATGAGCAGTTCTTC
TRBJ1-2 TRBV28 - - CASSLSGAPYGYTF TGTGCCAGCAGTTTATCCGGGGCCCCATATGGCTACACCTTC
TRBJ2-3 TRBV7-2 - many CASSPTADTQYF TGTGCCAGCAGCCCGACTGCAGATACGCAGTATTTT
TRBJ2-3 TRBV3-1 TRBD1 few CASSRRDRSTDTQYF TGTGCCAGCAGCCGCCGGGACAGGAGCACAGATACGCAGTATTTT
TRBJ2-7 TRBV5-1 - - CASSFDRLEQYF TGCGCCAGCAGCTTCGACCGCCTAGAGCAGTACTTC
TRBJ2-5 TRBV10-3 TRBD1 - CAISEEDRVWETQYF TGTGCCATCAGTGAAGAGGACAGGGTTTGGGAGACCCAGTACTTC
TRBJ2-3 TRBV20-1 TRBD2 many CSARAGLRELTDTQYF TGCAGTGCTAGAGCAGGTTTGCGGGAGCTCACAGATACGCAGTATTTT
TRBJ2-1 TRBV19 - - CASSMGQIGAYNEQFF TGTGCCAGTAGTATGGGGCAGATAGGGGCCTACAATGAGCAGTTCTTC
TRBJ2-7 TRBV20-1 - - CSARPAEPSYEQYF TGCAGTGCTAGACCGGCAGAGCCCTCCTACGAGCAGTACTTC
TRBJ2-1 TRBV10-1 - - CASSEVGGVYNEQFF TGCGCCAGCAGTGAGGTCGGGGGTGTCTACAATGAGCAGTTCTTC
TRBJ1-2 TRBV4-3 - many CASSQEGRAYGYTF TGCGCCAGCAGCCAAGAGGGCAGGGCCTATGGCTACACCTTC
TRBJ1-5 TRBV6-2/TRBV6-3 - few CASSPRQVESNQPQHF TGTGCCAGCAGCCCTAGACAGGTCGAGAGCAATCAGCCCCAGCATTTT
TRBJ2-2 TRBV7-9 TRBD2 many CASSRLAGNTGELFF TGTGCCAGCAGCCGACTAGCGGGGAACACCGGGGAGCTGTTTTTT
TRBJ2-7 TRBV27 TRBD1 many CASSLGTVTYEQYF TGTGCCAGCAGTCTCGGGACAGTTACCTACGAGCAGTACTTC
TRBJ2-2 TRBV20-1 - many CSAEDSQIENTGELFF TGCAGTGCTGAGGACTCCCAAATTGAGAACACCGGGGAGCTGTTTTTT
TRBJ2-3 TRBV12-3/TRBV12-4 - - CASSRLGDEDADTQYF TGTGCCAGCAGCCGGCTGGGGGACGAGGACGCAGATACGCAGTATTTT
TRBJ2-2 TRBV7-6 - few CASSSSGHGELFF TGTGCCAGCAGCTCAAGCGGGCACGGGGAGCTGTTTTTT
TRBJ2-7 TRBV6-6 - - CASSYGQGRVEQYF TGTGCCAGCAGTTACGGGCAGGGGCGGGTCGAGCAGTACTTC
TRBJ2-2 TRBV7-6 - - CASSLGVDHTGQLFF TGTGCCAGCAGCTTAGGTGTAGATCACACCGGTCAGCTGTTTTTT
TRBJ2-7 TRBV20-1 TRBD1 many CSAKTETGTYEQYF TGCAGTGCAAAAACCGAGACAGGGACCTACGAGCAGTACTTC
TRBJ1-1 TRBV20-1 - few CSAKRVGWTEAFF TGCAGTGCGAAGAGAGTGGGTTGGACTGAAGCTTTCTTT
TRBJ1-5 TRBV19 - - CASSWGQRASNQPQHF TGTGCCAGTAGTTGGGGACAAAGAGCTAGCAATCAGCCCCAGCATTTT
TRBJ2-7 TRBV6-1 - - CASSERAARVDF TGTGCCAGCAGCGAGAGGGCCGCCCGAGTGGACTTC
TRBJ2-3 TRBV11-2 - few CASSLGGRFTVTQYF TGTGCCAGCAGCTTAGGGGGACGGTTCACAGTTACGCAGTATTTT
TRBJ1-5 TRBV27 - many CASSLLGNQPQHF TGTGCCAGCAGTTTACTGGGCAATCAGCCCCAGCATTTT
TRBJ1-2 TRBV12-3/TRBV12-4 - many CASSSAGSGSGYTF TGTGCCAGCAGTAGCGCAGGATCTGGTTCTGGCTACACCTTC
TRBJ2-2 TRBV9 TRBD1 many CASSVGDRERVTGELFF TGTGCCAGCAGCGTAGGAGACAGGGAAAGGGTCACCGGGGAGCTGTTTTTT